The 15 T cell receptor beta chains given below trace back to one sample, sequenced in a study of blood T cell repertoires in COVID-19. The repertoire was sequenced with immunoSEQ multiplex PCR; TCRdb's copy has only in-frame clones and lacks some. The sample lists around 260,000 clones, less than 90% occurring once. Sequenced sample: peripheral blood. The receptors stem from a human donor in a cohort sampled during active COVID-19.

The genes are TRBV19 and TRBJ1-5; D is possibly TRBD1 (6 bases). V lost 6 bases and J lost 3, with 12 bases in between. Germline V gene data show CDR1 as LNHDA and CDR2 as SQIVND (reference sequence). The CDR3 totals 14 residues. CDR3 protein: CASRDRQVNQPQHF. CDR3 bases: TGTGCCAGTAGAGACCGACAGGTCAATCAGCCCCAGCATTTT. The entire variable domain, with the rest obtained from reference TRBV19 and TRBJ1-5, is as follows: DGGITQSPKYLFRKEGQNVTLSCEQNLNHDAMYWYRQDPGQGLRLIYYSQIVNDFQKGDIAEGYSVSREKKESFPLTVTSAQKNPTAFYLCASRDRQVNQPQHFGDGTRLSIL.

This chain connects TRBV27 to TRBJ2-1, with D perhaps matching TRBD1 (5 bases). Deletions cut 3 bases from V and 12 bases from J, with 9 bases between. The CDR3 is 11 residues long. The V gene's germline CDR1 is MNHEY and CDR2 SMNVEV (reference sequence). The CDR3 is CASSFNRWQFF. Here the CDR3 DNA reads TGTGCCAGCAGTTTTAACAGGTGGCAGTTCTTC.

The chain uses TRBV7-9 and TRBJ1-1; TRBD1 matches at 7 bases. V was pared by 2 bases and J by 5 bases, with 11 bases of the junction left unmatched. CDR1 is SEHNR, CDR2 FQNEAQ, per germline (reference sequence). CDR3 length: 16 residues. CDR3 residues: CASSLTGEIRGTEAFF. DNA of the CDR3: TGTGCCAGCAGCTTAACAGGGGAAATCCGGGGGACTGAAGCTTTCTTT.

V is TRBV7-9 and J is TRBJ2-3; D might be TRBD1 (5 bases). This CDR3 region has 18 residues. Trimming removed 5 bases from V and 0 bases from J, with 21 bases in between. The germline V gene has CDR1 SEHNR and CDR2 FQNEAQ (reference sequence). The DNA for the CDR3 is TGTGCCAGCAGCCCATCCTCTACAGGCCTGGGTAGCACAGATACGCAGTATTTT. This sequence encodes CASSPSSTGLGSTDTQYF.

The chain recombines TRBV18 with TRBJ1-1; 7 bases align to TRBD1. V shed 4 bases, J shed 3 bases, and the junction held 5 bases outside the gene matches. The length of the CDR3 is 14 residues. Germline V gene data show CDR1 as KGHSH and CDR2 as LQKENI. CDR3 bases: TGTGCCAGCTCACTAGACAGGGCGGACACTGAAGCTTTCTTT. Residues: CASSLDRADTEAFF.

This clone came up once. As DNA, the CDR3 is TGTGCCAGTAGCCAAGGACTAGCGGGAGGGAACACGGGGACCCAGTACTTC. As protein: CASSQGLAGGNTGTQYF. V usage is TRBV19 and J usage is TRBJ2-5, with 15 nucleotides matching TRBD2. V lost 6 bases to trimming and J lost 7 bases; unmatched junction nucleotides: 12. Germline loops: CDR1 LNHDA, CDR2 SQIVND (reference sequence). CDR3 length: 17 amino acids.

V usage is TRBV18 and J usage is TRBJ2-7; tentatively, D is TRBD2 (5 bases). Trimming took 4 bases from V and 7 from J, leaving 17 bases between them. Germline CDR1 reads KGHSH; CDR2 reads LQKENI. The CDR3 has 14 residues. CDR3 protein: CASSHGEVAPEQYF. CDR3 DNA sequence: TGTGCCAGCTCACACGGGGAAGTGGCCCCAGAGCAGTACTTC.

The J gene is TRBJ1-6, the V gene TRBV27; D is undetermined. Germline V gives CDR1 MNHEY, CDR2 SMNVEV (reference sequence). Trimming cost V 5 bases and J 8 bases, with 16 bases left between them. The CDR3 sequence is 15 residues long. As DNA, the CDR3 is TGTGCCAGCAGTCCACTCTCAGGCTGGGATTCACCCCTCCACTTT. It specifies CASSPLSGWDSPLHF.

The chain is built from TRBV15 and TRBJ1-2; tentative D call: TRBD1 (5 bases). V was clipped by 1 base and J by 7 bases, with 7 bases between them. There are 12 residues in the CDR3. From germline, CDR1 is LNHNV and CDR2 YYDKDF (reference sequence). The CDR3 is CATSRVDSGYTF. The CDR3 region has the DNA TGTGCCACCAGCAGAGTTGACAGTGGCTACACCTTC.

The rearrangement joins TRBV2 to TRBJ1-5, with no clear D. Germline CDR1 is SNHLY and CDR2 is FYNNEI. CDR3 length equals 15 residues. Trimming shortened V by 4 bases and J by 6 bases, and 16 bases separated the two germline ends. The CDR3 region has the DNA TGTGCCAGCAGTGTTTTAGGAATAACGGGTCAGCCCCAGCATTTT. It codes for CASSVLGITGQPQHF.

This CDR3 reads CASSPEGREYGEQFF. The CDR3 DNA sequence: TGTGCCAGTAGTCCCGAGGGGCGGGAGTATGGTGAGCAGTTCTTC. The J gene is TRBJ2-1, the V gene TRBV19, with 7 bases matching TRBD2. V shed 5 bases, J shed 9 bases, and the junction held 13 bases outside the gene matches. Germline CDR1 reads LNHDA; CDR2 reads SQIVND (reference sequence). This CDR3 contains 15 residues.

V usage is TRBV6-6 and J usage is TRBJ1-3, with TRBD1 matching over 8 bases. After removal of 4 bases from V and 2 bases from J, the junction contained 7 bases not matched to a gene. The CDR3 has 16 residues. Germline V gene sequence: CDR1 MNHNY, CDR2 SVGAGI (reference sequence). In DNA form, the CDR3 reads TGTGCCAGCAGTTCCCGGACAGGGAGGACTGGAAACACCATATATTTT. It specifies CASSSRTGRTGNTIYF.

This chain uses TRBV7-6 with TRBJ2-7; 14 bases map to TRBD2. This CDR3 has 16 amino acids. Per germline, CDR1 SGHVS and CDR2 FNYEAQ. With 1 base clipped from V and 2 bases from J, the junction kept 1 base outside the gene matches. CDR3 DNA: TGTGCCAGCAGCTTAGGGGGACTAGCGGGAGCCTACGAGCAGTACTTC. Residues: CASSLGGLAGAYEQYF. The variable domain in full, completed from reference TRBV7-6 and TRBJ2-7, reads GAGVSQSPRYKVTKRGQDVALRCDPISGHVSLYWYRQALGQGPEFLTYFNYEAQQDKSGLPNDRFSAERPEGSISTLTIQRTEQRDSAMYRCASSLGGLAGAYEQYFGPGTRLTVT.

This chain connects TRBV11-1 to TRBJ2-3; D is possibly TRBD2 (5 bases). Germline values: CDR1 SGHAT, CDR2 FQDESV (reference sequence). The CDR3 is 14 amino acids. V dropped 2 bases and J dropped 6 bases, with 12 bases sitting between them. CDR3 protein: CASSLTGKRDTQYF. The CDR3 DNA sequence: TGTGCCAGCAGCTTAACGGGGAAGAGGGATACGCAGTATTTT. Looking up the rest from reference TRBV11-1 and TRBJ2-3 gives the full variable domain: EAEVAQSPRYKITEKSQAVAFWCDPISGHATLYWYRQILGQGPELLVQFQDESVVDDSQLPKDRFSAERLKGVDSTLKIQPAELGDSAMYLCASSLTGKRDTQYFGPGTRLTVL.

The chain joins TRBV5-1 to TRBJ2-3, with 11 positions matching TRBD2. The V segment lost 4 bases and the J segment 5 bases; nucleotides outside the gene matches: 3. This CDR3 has 14 residues. Germline loops: CDR1 SGHRS, CDR2 YFSETQ. Written as DNA, the CDR3 is TGCGCCAGCAGCCCGGGGACTAGCGGAGATACGCAGTATTTT. Protein sequence: CASSPGTSGDTQYF.